Described below is a single T cell receptor beta chain sequence and its context. The antigen it binds to is not known. Base qualities are missing; no much larger clone stands one base away. The library was prepared using the immunoSEQ multiplex PCR assay. Entries here come from immuneACCESS through TCRdb and include only in-frame sequences with V and J called. Some clones fail to appear in such tables; in the studies checked, an unresolved V gene covers under half of the shortfall, and the cause of the remainder is unknown. This sample is represented by just over 50,000 clones; around 93% of them were singletons. The ten largest clones add up to over 0.55% of the sample. The record originates from a study of T cell changes during pregnancy in multiple sclerosis (dated by TCRdb to about 2019). Looking at the study overall: The study looked at changes in the T cell repertoire across pregnancy in women with multiple sclerosis.

This TCR was sampled from a female donor with multiple sclerosis, enrolled in a pregnancy study. The material sequenced was CD4+ T cells from peripheral blood mononuclear cells, taken after pregnancy.

The nucleotide sequence is given as TGTGCCAGCAGTCACAGGGAATTTTCCTACAATGAGCAGTTCTTC. Its amino acids are CASSHREFSYNEQFF. Rearrangement joined TRBV6-1 to TRBJ2-1; TRBD1 is perhaps the D gene, given 6 matching bases. From cysteine to phenylalanine, the CDR3 is 15 amino acids long. Here the CDR3 DNA is all that survives: 45 bases in frame from base 1. CDR1 and CDR2 are read off the germline V gene as MNHNS and SASEGT. Cut back by 5 bases and 1 base, the V and J ends lie 12 bases apart.